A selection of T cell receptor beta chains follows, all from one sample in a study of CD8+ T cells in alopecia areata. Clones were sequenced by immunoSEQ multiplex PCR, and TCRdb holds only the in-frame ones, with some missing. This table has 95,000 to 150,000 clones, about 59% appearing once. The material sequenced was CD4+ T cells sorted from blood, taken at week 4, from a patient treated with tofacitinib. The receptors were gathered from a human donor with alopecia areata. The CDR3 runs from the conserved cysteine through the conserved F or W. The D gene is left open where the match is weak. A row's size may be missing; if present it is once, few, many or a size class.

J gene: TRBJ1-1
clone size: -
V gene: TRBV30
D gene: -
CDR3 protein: CAWSVGARNTEAFF

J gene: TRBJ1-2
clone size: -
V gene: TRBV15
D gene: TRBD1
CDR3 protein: CATGRDRGQGALNYGYTF

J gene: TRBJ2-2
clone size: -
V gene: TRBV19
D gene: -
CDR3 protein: CASSIARNTGELFF

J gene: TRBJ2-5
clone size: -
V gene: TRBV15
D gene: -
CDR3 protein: CATSRDMGRLETQYF

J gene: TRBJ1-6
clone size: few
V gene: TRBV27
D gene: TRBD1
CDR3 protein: CASSLDRDWTEDSPLHF

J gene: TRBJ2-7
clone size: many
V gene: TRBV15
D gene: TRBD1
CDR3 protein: CATSRGGSGGSYEQYF

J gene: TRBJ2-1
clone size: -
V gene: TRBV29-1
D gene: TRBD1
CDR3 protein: CSVNRGSYNEQFF

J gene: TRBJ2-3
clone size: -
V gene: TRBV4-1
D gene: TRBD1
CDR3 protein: CASSPQGNTDTQYF

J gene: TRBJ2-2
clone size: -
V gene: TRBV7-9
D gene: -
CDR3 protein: CASSLGAGASLLTGELFF

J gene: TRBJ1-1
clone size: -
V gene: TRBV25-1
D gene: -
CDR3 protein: CASSDDRSNTEAFF

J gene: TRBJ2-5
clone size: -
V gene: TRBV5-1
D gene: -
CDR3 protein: CASSLGHPGAETQYF

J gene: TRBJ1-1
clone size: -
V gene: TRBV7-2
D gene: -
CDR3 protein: CASSLFAIGQNTEAFF

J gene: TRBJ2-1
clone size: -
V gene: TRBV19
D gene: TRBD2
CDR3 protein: CASSPGTSENEQFF

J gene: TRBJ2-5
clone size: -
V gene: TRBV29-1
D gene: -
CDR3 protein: CSVEGWGSRETQYF

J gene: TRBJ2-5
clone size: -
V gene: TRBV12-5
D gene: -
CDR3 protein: CASGLVVGRETQYF

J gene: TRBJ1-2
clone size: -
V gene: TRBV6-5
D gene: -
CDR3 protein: CASSYSARGERGYTF

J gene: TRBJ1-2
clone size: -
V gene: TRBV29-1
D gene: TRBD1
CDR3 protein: CSASQGGSYGYTF

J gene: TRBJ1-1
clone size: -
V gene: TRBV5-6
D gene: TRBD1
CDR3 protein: CASSLQGVTEAFF

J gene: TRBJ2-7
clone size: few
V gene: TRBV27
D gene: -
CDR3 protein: CASRARASDEQYF

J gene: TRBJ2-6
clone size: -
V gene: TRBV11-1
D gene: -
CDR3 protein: CASSLTFSGANVLTF

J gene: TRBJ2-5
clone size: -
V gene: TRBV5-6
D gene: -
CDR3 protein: CASSHRSQGETQYF

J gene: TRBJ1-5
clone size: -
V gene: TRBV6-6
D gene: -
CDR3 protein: CASEQNSNQPQHF

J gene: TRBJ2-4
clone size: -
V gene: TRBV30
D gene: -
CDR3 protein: CAWSVQVGGSLAKNIQYF

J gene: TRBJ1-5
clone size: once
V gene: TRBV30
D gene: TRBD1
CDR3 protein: CAWSQQGGSNQPQHF

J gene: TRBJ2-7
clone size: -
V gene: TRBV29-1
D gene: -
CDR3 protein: CSVAEEGKQYF

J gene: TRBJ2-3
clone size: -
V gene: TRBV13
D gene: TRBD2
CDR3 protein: CASSPPSGGSTDTQYF

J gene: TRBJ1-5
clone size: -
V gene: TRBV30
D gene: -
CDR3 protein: CAWTRGGNNQPQHF

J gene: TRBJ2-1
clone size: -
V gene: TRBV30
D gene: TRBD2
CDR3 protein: CARREGGPRNEQFF

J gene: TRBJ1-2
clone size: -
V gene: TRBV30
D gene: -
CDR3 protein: CAWSPDNWGTYTF

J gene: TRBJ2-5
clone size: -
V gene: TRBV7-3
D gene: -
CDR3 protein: CASIRDQETQYF

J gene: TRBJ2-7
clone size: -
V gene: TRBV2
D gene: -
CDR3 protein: CASSENGPYEQYF

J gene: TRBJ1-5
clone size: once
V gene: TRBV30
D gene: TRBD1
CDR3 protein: CAWQDRVGAIRPQHF

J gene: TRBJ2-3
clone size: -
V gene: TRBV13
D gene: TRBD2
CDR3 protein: CASSLGLGTSGATDTQYF

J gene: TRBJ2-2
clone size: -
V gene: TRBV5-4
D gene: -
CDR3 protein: CASSLGGGRTGELFF

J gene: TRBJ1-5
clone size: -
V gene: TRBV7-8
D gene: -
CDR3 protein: CASSLEEQEYNQPQHF

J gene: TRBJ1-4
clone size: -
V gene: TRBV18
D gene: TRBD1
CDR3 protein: CASSPETGGNEKLFF

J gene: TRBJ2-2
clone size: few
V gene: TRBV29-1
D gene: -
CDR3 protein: CSVEDPGGELFF

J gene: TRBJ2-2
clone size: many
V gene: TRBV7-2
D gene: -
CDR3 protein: CASSDKNTGELFF

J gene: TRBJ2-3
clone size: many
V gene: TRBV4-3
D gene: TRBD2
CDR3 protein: CASSQDLERGNRYF

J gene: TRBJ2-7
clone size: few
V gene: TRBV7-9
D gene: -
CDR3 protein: CASSLAVYEQYF

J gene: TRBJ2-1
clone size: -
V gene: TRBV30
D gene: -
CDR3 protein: CAWAPTGDYYNEQFF

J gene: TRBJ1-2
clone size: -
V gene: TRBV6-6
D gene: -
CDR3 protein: CASSFNPYGYTF

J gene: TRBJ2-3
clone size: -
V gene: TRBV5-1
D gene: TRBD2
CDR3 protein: CASSSGLAGGPSTDTQYF

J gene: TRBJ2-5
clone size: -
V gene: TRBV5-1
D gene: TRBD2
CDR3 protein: CASSPGTSQETQYF

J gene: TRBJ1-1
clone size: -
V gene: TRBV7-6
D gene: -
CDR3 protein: CASRPSTPNTEAFF

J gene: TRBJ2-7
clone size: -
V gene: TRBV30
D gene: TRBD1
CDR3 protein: CAWSLRDSAGEQYF

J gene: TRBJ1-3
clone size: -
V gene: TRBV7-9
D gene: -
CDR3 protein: CASSLYGSSGNTIYF

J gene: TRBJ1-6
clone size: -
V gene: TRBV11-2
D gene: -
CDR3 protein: CASSPRDNNSPLHF

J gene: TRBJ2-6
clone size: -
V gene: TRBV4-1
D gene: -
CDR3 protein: CASSQDTVGVGANVLTF

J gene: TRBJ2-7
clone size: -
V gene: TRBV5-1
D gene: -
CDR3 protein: CASSLDDMYGEQYF

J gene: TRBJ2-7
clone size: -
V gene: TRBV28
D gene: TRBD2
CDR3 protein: CASSPTSGRTLYEQYF

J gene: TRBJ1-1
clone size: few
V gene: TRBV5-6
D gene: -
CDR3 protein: CASSWGLVGSTEAFF

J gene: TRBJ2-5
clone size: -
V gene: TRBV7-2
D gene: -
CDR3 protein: CASSLGPRVETQYF

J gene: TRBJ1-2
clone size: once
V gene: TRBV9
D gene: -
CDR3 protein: CASSVEGHGYTF